The 21 T cell receptor beta chains below were found in one sample sequenced in a study of breast tumors, draining lymph nodes, adjacent tissues. TCRdb re-called the multiplex PCR reads with MiXCR, one entry per CDR3 protein. This table holds about 20,000 distinct CDR3 sequences, 50% found once. Sequenced input: breast tumor tissue. The source of these receptors is a female donor with breast cancer. Some clones in this sample may be carry-over from other donors' samples.

In the case of this clonotype: One end of the junction varies from germline; a read error may be responsible. The gene calls are TRBV4-3 and TRBJ1-2; a possible D gene is TRBD1 (6 bases). Germline CDR1 LGHNA, CDR2 YSLEER. The CDR3 is 17 amino acids. CDR3 sequence (DNA): TGCGCCTGCAGCCAAGATCGGGGGCAGAACAGGCAGAACGGCTACACCTTC. It yields the protein CACSQDRGQNRQNGYTF.

The rearrangement joins TRBV5-4 to TRBJ2-5; 13 bases line up with TRBD2. Trimming took 4 bases from V and 4 from J; bases not matched to a gene: 4. The germline gives CDR1 SGHNT, CDR2 YYREEE (reference sequence). The CDR3 contains 15 residues. The CDR3 DNA reads TGTGCCAGCAGCAGGACTAGCGGGAGAGGAGAGACCCAGTACTTC. Amino acids: CASSRTSGRGETQYF. Full variable domain (missing parts from reference TRBV5-4 and TRBJ2-5): ETGVTQSPTHLIKTRGQQVTLRCSSQSGHNTVSWYQQALGQGPQFIFQYYREEENGRGNFPPRFSGLQFPNYSSELNVNALELDDSALYLCASSRTSGRGETQYFGPGTRLLVL.

This clonotype was recorded at least ten times. The chain is built from TRBV5-8 and TRBJ1-2, with D hard to call. Between the trimmed V and J ends, which lost 4 bases and 4 bases, there was a span of 23 bases. The V gene's germline CDR1 is SGHTS and CDR2 YDEGEE. The CDR3 is made up of 17 amino acids. CDR3 DNA sequence: TGTGCCAGCAGCCCCGGGATTCTCGGGTTCTTGGGCTATGGCTACACCTTC. Translating it yields CASSPGILGFLGYGYTF.

This clonotype was seen more than once but under ten times. The V gene is TRBV10-1, the J gene TRBJ2-1; 10 bases are a match to TRBD2. Germline V gives CDR1 WNHNN, CDR2 SYGVQD (reference sequence). The V gene end was trimmed by 10 bases and the J gene end by 12 bases; junction bases not matched to a gene: 18. This CDR3 has 15 amino acids. CDR3 nucleotides: TGCGCCACCCGTCCTAGCGGGAGAAGCACAGATACGCAGTTCTTC. As protein: CATRPSGRSTDTQFF.

By share of the sample, this clonotype is medium-sized. The chain joins TRBV15 to TRBJ2-1, with 10 bases identical to TRBD2. This CDR3 has 16 residues. Germline CDR1 reads LNHNV; CDR2 reads YYDKDF (reference sequence). V lost 0 bases to trimming and J lost 7 bases; unmatched junction nucleotides: 6. CDR3 sequence reads: CATSRDRLAGVNEQFF. The DNA of the CDR3 is TGTGCCACCAGCAGAGATCGCCTAGCGGGAGTGAATGAGCAGTTCTTC.

The chain carries TRBV6-5 and TRBJ1-6, with TRBD1 as a possible D gene (6 bases). The V and J ends lost 5 bases and 4 bases respectively, with 6 bases between them. CDR3 length: 13 amino acids. Germline V gene lookup returns CDR1 MNHEY and CDR2 SVGAGI. CDR3 bases: TGTGCCAGCAGTCAGGGGTATAATTCACCCCTCCACTTT. Its protein is CASSQGYNSPLHF.

This clonotype was counted at least ten times. Given a much more abundant clone one base away, this may be a read error. The conserved phenylalanine or tryptophan is not found at the CDR3 terminus, so this likely reflects a read error. J is TRBJ2-7 and V is TRBV20-1; no definite D call. Trimming cost V 1 base and J 4 bases, with 2 bases left between them. The CDR3 is made up of 10 amino acids. Germline assignment: CDR1 DFQATT and CDR2 SNEGSKA (reference sequence). The CDR3 nucleotides are TGCAGTGCTAGAGGATACGAGCAGTACTCC. This sequence encodes CSARGYEQYS.

The chain combines TRBV12-3 or TRBV12-4 with TRBJ2-2; TRBD2 might be the D (5 bases). The CDR3 covers 15 residues. V was clipped by 6 bases and J by 0 bases, with 11 bases between them. The CDR3 region is CASSPGNTNTGELFF. CDR3 coding DNA: TGTGCCAGCAGCCCCGGGAACACGAACACCGGGGAGCTGTTTTTT.

This clonotype ranks as medium-sized (0.01 to 0.1%). V is TRBV4-1 and J is TRBJ1-5, with D uncertain. Trimming stripped 1 base from V and 7 bases from J, with 8 bases between. The CDR3 has 13 residues. The germline V gene encodes CDR1 MGHRA and CDR2 YSYEKL. In nucleotides, the CDR3 is TGCGCCAGCAGCCAAGCGAGATTGCAGCCCCAGCATTTT. Protein sequence: CASSQARLQPQHF.

This clonotype was counted many times. The chain joins TRBV13 to TRBJ2-1; D is ambiguous. The V end lost 5 bases, the J end lost 7 bases, and 9 bases lay between the germline ends. The V gene's germline CDR1 is PRHDT and CDR2 FYEKMQ (reference sequence). The CDR3 has 12 amino acids. CDR3 residues: CASSALENEQFF. CDR3 nucleotides: TGTGCCAGCAGCGCCCTTGAGAATGAGCAGTTCTTC. Drawing the rest from reference TRBV13 and TRBJ2-1, the complete variable domain is AAGVIQSPRHLIKEKRETATLKCYPIPRHDTVYWYQQGPGQDPQFLISFYEKMQSDKGSIPDRFSAQQFSDYHSELNMSSLELGDSALYFCASSALENEQFFGPGTRLTVL.

This chain links TRBV6-5 with TRBJ2-3; D is unresolved. V was clipped by 8 bases and J by 0 bases, with 12 bases between them. The CDR3 extends over 14 amino acids. The germline gives CDR1 MNHEY, CDR2 SVGAGI. CDR3 residues: CASGSGRSTDTQYF. The CDR3 nucleotides are TGTGCCAGCGGGTCCGGACGGAGCACAGATACGCAGTATTTT.

The rearrangement joins TRBV27 to TRBJ2-2; 8 bases match TRBD2. CDR1 is MNHEY, CDR2 SMNVEV, per germline (reference sequence). CDR3 length: 15 residues. J lost 4 bases, V lost 4 bases, and 5 bases had no gene match. The CDR3 protein is CASSYALAGTGELFF. DNA for the CDR3: TGTGCCAGCAGTTATGCGCTAGCGGGCACCGGGGAGCTGTTTTTT.

Judged by abundance, this clonotype is medium-sized. The chain couples TRBV29-1 to TRBJ2-3; D not certain. Germline-derived CDR1 and CDR2 are SQVTM and ANQGSEA. V was clipped by 2 bases and J by 7 bases, with 10 bases between them. This CDR3 is 12 amino acids long. In nucleotides, the CDR3 is TGCAGCGTTGAATTGGGGATAAATACGCAGTATTTT. Protein product: CSVELGINTQYF.

Only a few counts were recorded for this clonotype. The CDR3 DNA reads TGTGCCAGCAGCTTAAGTCTCTCTGAAGCTTTCTTT. Translating it yields CASSLSLSEAFF. V usage is TRBV7-9 and J usage is TRBJ1-1; D unclear. Per the germline V gene, CDR1 is SEHNR and CDR2 is FQNEAQ (reference sequence). The CDR3 consists of 12 residues. The germline V and J ends were trimmed by 2 bases and 6 bases, with 7 bases remaining between them.

By proportion, this clonotype is medium-sized. The gene calls are TRBV28 and TRBJ2-5, with D possibly TRBD1 on 7 matching bases. Germline assignment: CDR1 MDHEN and CDR2 SYDVKM. The length of the CDR3 is 13 residues. Between the trimmed V and J ends, which lost 8 bases and 2 bases, there was a span of 12 bases. CDR3 region: CASGGTAQETQYF. The CDR3 DNA follows: TGTGCCAGCGGAGGGACAGCACAAGAGACCCAGTACTTC. Using reference TRBV28 and TRBJ2-5 for the parts outside the CDR3, the full variable domain is DVKVTQSSRYLVKRTGEKVFLECVQDMDHENMFWYRQDPGLGLRLIYFSYDVKMKEKGDIPEGYSVSREKKERFSLILESASTNQTSMYLCASGGTAQETQYFGPGTRLLVL.

This clonotype was detected ten times or more. This chain connects TRBV12-3 or TRBV12-4 to TRBJ2-5; D gene uncertain. Trimming cost V 5 bases and J 7 bases, with 20 bases left between them. This CDR3 is built from 15 residues. The CDR3 bases are TGTGCCAGCAGTCCCCACCCGGCGTCGGGCGGGACCCAGTACTTC. This encodes CASSPHPASGGTQYF.

This clonotype has a count of ten or more. This could be a read error, since a much larger clone is one nucleotide away. A read error is likely, as this CDR3 ends without the conserved phenylalanine or tryptophan. V gene TRBV7-7 combines with J gene TRBJ2-5, with 8 bases matching TRBD1. The CDR3 sequence is 14 residues long. Germline V gene sequence: CDR1 SSHAT, CDR2 FNYEAQ (reference sequence). The CDR3 spells CASSSTGVRETQYL. CDR3 coding DNA: TGTGCTAGCAGCTCGACAGGGGTCCGGGAGACCCAGTACCTC.

Sample share makes this clonotype large. The J gene is TRBJ1-6, the V gene TRBV5-6; D is unclear. Germline loops: CDR1 SGHDT, CDR2 YYEEEE. V lost 7 bases and J lost 4, with 9 bases in between. There are 13 residues in the CDR3. The CDR3 spells CASGRPYNSPLHF. CDR3 DNA: TGTGCCAGCGGGCGACCTTATAATTCACCCCTCCACTTT.

This clonotype was observed many times. The chain uses TRBV7-2 and TRBJ2-1; perhaps TRBD2 as D (6 bases). With 2 bases removed from V and 9 bases from J, the gap between germline ends came to 11 bases. Germline CDR1 reads SGHTA; CDR2 reads FQGNSA. The CDR3 length is 13 residues. The CDR3 is CASSLKLALEQFF. CDR3 nucleotide sequence: TGTGCCAGCAGCTTAAAACTAGCACTTGAGCAGTTCTTC.

This clonotype has more than one count but fewer than ten. The chain uses TRBV29-1 and TRBJ2-1; D perhaps matches TRBD2 (5 bases). This CDR3 spans 11 amino acids. Germline V gives CDR1 SQVTM, CDR2 ANQGSEA. V lost 3 bases, J lost 6 bases, and 6 bases lay in between. CDR3 in amino acids: CSVEAGNEQFF. In nucleotides, the CDR3 is TGCAGCGTTGAGGCGGGCAATGAGCAGTTCTTC.

This clonotype was observed a single time. This CDR3 reads CAIRRTSGSHEQYF. As DNA, the CDR3 is TGTGCCATCAGAAGGACTAGCGGGAGCCACGAGCAGTACTTC. This rearrangement joins TRBV10-3 to TRBJ2-7; TRBD2 aligns across 13 bases. This CDR3 has 14 amino acids. Germline loops: CDR1 ENHRY, CDR2 SYGVKD. The V gene end was trimmed by 6 bases and the J gene end by 5 bases; junction bases not matched to a gene: 4.